The 21 T cell receptor beta chains below come from one sample, sequenced in a study of lymphopenia after photon versus proton radiotherapy. Clones were sequenced by immunoSEQ multiplex PCR, and TCRdb holds only the in-frame ones, with some missing. The sample shows more than 10,000 clones, roughly nine tenths of them seen only once. Sequenced material: peripheral blood, taken from a patient treated with photon-based radiotherapy. The origin of the receptors is a man between 60 and 75 years old with pancreatic cancer.

The genes are TRBV5-6 and TRBJ2-5; TRBD1 matches 8 bases. Germline lookup yields CDR1 SGHDT and CDR2 YYEEEE. The CDR3 loop spans 13 amino acids. V was pared by 2 bases and J by 4 bases, with 1 base of the junction left unmatched. The CDR3 nucleotides read TGTGCCAGCAGCTTCAGGGGGCCAGAGACCCAGTACTTC. It yields the protein CASSFRGPETQYF.

Turning to this clone: At one end, the junction sequence differs from germline, possibly due to a read error. The chain uses TRBV5-1 and TRBJ2-3; a weak D match, TRBD1 (5 bases). The CDR3 extends over 13 amino acids. Germline-derived CDR1 and CDR2 are SGHRS and YFSETQ. Here the CDR3 reads CASSLGVQDPVVF. CDR3 bases: TGCGCCAGCAGCTTGGGAGTACAGGACCCCGTCGTGTTT.

J is TRBJ1-2 and V is TRBV27; 10 bases agree with TRBD1. Unmatched junction bases numbered 1, after V lost 2 bases and J lost 4 bases. The CDR3 contains 14 residues. Germline V gene data show CDR1 as MNHEY and CDR2 as SMNVEV (reference sequence). The CDR3 region is CASSLGQGVYGYTF. The CDR3 nucleotides read TGTGCCAGCAGTTTAGGACAGGGGGTCTATGGCTACACCTTC.

This chain connects TRBV11-2 to TRBJ2-1; 8 bases are shared with TRBD2. CDR1 and CDR2 (germline): SGHAT, FQNNGV. The CDR3 covers 14 residues. V lost 0 bases to trimming and J lost 7 bases; unmatched junction nucleotides: 2. The CDR3: CASSLDPGGNEQFF. The DNA for the CDR3 is TGTGCCAGCAGCTTAGATCCGGGGGGGAATGAGCAGTTCTTC.

The genes are TRBV7-6 and TRBJ1-1; unclear D gene. Per the germline V gene, CDR1 is SGHVS and CDR2 is FNYEAQ. Trimming pared 7 bases from V and 1 base from J, leaving 10 bases between. The CDR3 loop spans 13 amino acids. CDR3 residues: CASTADSNTEAFF. In DNA form, the CDR3 reads TGTGCCAGCACCGCCGACTCGAACACTGAAGCTTTCTTT.

The chain couples TRBV4-3 to TRBJ2-3; 11 bases line up with TRBD2. The CDR3 consists of 18 residues. Germline V gene lookup returns CDR1 LGHNA and CDR2 YSLEER. Trimming cost V 2 bases and J 7 bases; bases outside gene matches: 14. CDR3 residues: CASSQSAAGLAGSYTQYF. The CDR3 coding sequence is TGCGCCAGCAGCCAATCCGCCGCCGGACTAGCGGGTTCGTATACGCAGTATTTT.

This chain uses TRBV7-2 with TRBJ2-5; D is ambiguous. The J call may be mistaken, given a closer DNA end match to TRBJ2-7. Germline V gives CDR1 SGHTA, CDR2 FQGNSA. The CDR3 length is 17 residues. The CDR3 protein is CASSLAGSNPVAYEQYF. CDR3 sequence (DNA): TGTGCCAGCAGCTTAGCGGGGTCCAACCCGGTAGCCTACGAGCAGTACTTC.

This sequence joins TRBV19 and TRBJ2-7; TRBD1 matches at 11 bases. The germline CDR1 and CDR2 sequences are LNHDA and SQIVND (reference sequence). V gave up 10 bases and J gave up 4 bases; unmatched junction bases: 6. CDR3 length equals 13 residues. CDR3 DNA: TGTGCCACCTCGGGACAGGGGGAGTACGAGCAGTACTTC. Its translation is CATSGQGEYEQYF.

V usage is TRBV7-2 and J usage is TRBJ2-5; D not certain. The CDR3 contains 12 residues. Per the germline V gene, CDR1 is SGHTA and CDR2 is FQGNSA. V was pared by 1 base and J by 4 bases, with 4 bases between. Here the CDR3 DNA reads TGTGCCAGCAGCTTAGTGCTAGAGACCCAGTACTTC. Its protein is CASSLVLETQYF.

This clone was seen a few times. The chain recombines TRBV7-9 with TRBJ2-4, with no clear D. Germline V gives CDR1 SEHNR, CDR2 FQNEAQ (reference sequence). The V and J ends lost 2 bases and 8 bases respectively, with 4 bases between them. This CDR3 comprises 11 residues. CDR3 nucleotides: TGTGCCAGCAGCTTATCTCACATTCAGTACTTC. This codes for CASSLSHIQYF.

This chain links TRBV7-9 with TRBJ2-5, with D uncertain. CDR1 is SEHNR and CDR2 is FQNEAQ in the germline V gene (reference sequence). This CDR3 has 11 amino acids. The V end lost 4 bases, the J end lost 4 bases, and 4 bases lay between the germline ends. The CDR3 here is CASSSRETQYF. For the CDR3, the DNA is TGTGCCAGCAGCTCCCGAGAGACCCAGTACTTC.

There are a few counts of this clone. The chain links TRBV9 to TRBJ1-2, with TRBD1 matching 7 bases. CDR3 size: 14 residues. The germline V gene encodes CDR1 SGDLS and CDR2 YYNGEE. Losses at the gene ends were 0 bases for V and 8 bases for J; bases not matched to a gene: 7. The chain's CDR3 is CASSVGTGDGGYTF. CDR3 sequence (DNA): TGTGCCAGCAGCGTAGGCACAGGGGATGGGGGCTACACCTTC.

The chain combines TRBV10-3 with TRBJ1-5; 8 positions agree with TRBD1. The CDR3 is 14 residues long. Germline V lookup: CDR1 ENHRY, CDR2 SYGVKD. V dropped 3 bases and J dropped 5; count of bases not matched to a gene: 3. CDR3 coding DNA: TGTGCCATCAGTGACCCGGACAGGGATCAGCCCCAGCATTTT. As protein: CAISDPDRDQPQHF.

This clone was found once. V gene TRBV7-9 combines with J gene TRBJ1-5; a possible D gene is TRBD1 (6 bases). Trimming stripped 3 bases from V and 2 bases from J, with 17 bases between. The CDR3 has 17 amino acids. CDR1 is SEHNR and CDR2 is FQNEAQ in the germline V gene (reference sequence). The CDR3 spells CASSFGAGGRGNQPQHF. In DNA form, the CDR3 reads TGTGCCAGCAGCTTTGGGGCCGGGGGGCGCGGCAATCAGCCCCAGCATTTT.

This sequence joins TRBV30 and TRBJ2-3; 9 bases agree with TRBD2. The CDR3 totals 13 residues. Looked up from germline, CDR1 is GTSNPN and CDR2 is SVGIG (reference sequence). V was pared by 0 bases and J by 14 bases, with 9 bases of the junction left unmatched. CDR3 sequence (DNA): TGTGCCTGGAGTGTAGTTCCCGCGGGGGGGGTGTATTTT. Its protein product is CAWSVVPAGGVYF. The full variable domain, with the rest looked up from reference TRBV30 and TRBJ2-3, is SQTIHQWPATLVQPVGSPLSLECTVEGTSNPNLYWYRQAAGRGLQLLFYSVGIGQISSEVPQNLSASRPQDRQFILSSKKLLLSDSGFYLCAWSVVPAGGVYFGPGTRLTVL.

This chain connects TRBV7-3 to TRBJ1-6, with 9 bases that match TRBD1. Germline CDR1 SGHTA, CDR2 FQGTGA. This CDR3 contains 15 residues. V lost 4 bases and J lost 8; bases outside the gene matches: 6. The CDR3 loop reads CASSSHRGLDSPLHF. In DNA, the CDR3 is TGTGCCAGCAGCTCCCACAGGGGGCTAGATTCACCCCTCCACTTT.

J is TRBJ2-7 and V is TRBV21-1; TRBD2, the D gene given by the table, was not confirmed from the DNA. TRBV21-1 is shown as a pseudogene. This CDR3 region has 17 residues. The CDR3 reads CASSKVPGKDDSYEQYF. CDR3 sequence (DNA): TGTGCCAGCAGCAAAGTTCCGGGGAAGGACGACTCCTACGAGCAGTACTTC.

This chain connects TRBV27 to TRBJ1-6; TRBD1 matches 10 bases. Germline V gene data show CDR1 as MNHEY and CDR2 as SMNVEV (reference sequence). The V segment lost 8 bases and the J segment 9 bases; nucleotides outside the gene matches: 7. This CDR3 is 14 amino acids long. CDR3 in amino acids: CASGKDRGGSPLHF. CDR3 DNA sequence: TGTGCCAGCGGGAAGGACAGGGGGGGTTCACCCCTCCACTTT.

This chain connects TRBV30 to TRBJ1-3; D gene uncertain. Germline CDR1 is GTSNPN and CDR2 is SVGIG (reference sequence). V lost 3 bases and J lost 0, with 6 bases in between. The CDR3 is made up of 13 amino acids. The CDR3 DNA is TGTGCCTGGAGGACTGGCTCTGGAAACACCATATATTTT. Protein product: CAWRTGSGNTIYF.

The chain employs TRBV30 and TRBJ1-1; 9 bases align to TRBD1. The length of the CDR3 is 14 residues. V gave up 3 bases and J gave up 6 bases; unmatched junction bases: 8. Germline CDR1 reads GTSNPN; CDR2 reads SVGIG (reference sequence). The CDR3 DNA follows: TGTGCCTGGAGACCGGGACAGGGAATTGCTGAAGCTTTCTTT. Its translation: CAWRPGQGIAEAFF. Looking up the rest from reference TRBV30 and TRBJ1-1 gives the full variable domain: SQTIHQWPATLVQPVGSPLSLECTVEGTSNPNLYWYRQAAGRGLQLLFYSVGIGQISSEVPQNLSASRPQDRQFILSSKKLLLSDSGFYLCAWRPGQGIAEAFFGQGTRLTVV.

This clone was counted between two and nine times. The chain has TRBV30 and TRBJ2-1, with TRBD1 matching 9 bases. J gave up 6 bases and V 0 bases, and 6 bases lay outside the gene matches. CDR3 length: 15 residues. The germline V gene encodes CDR1 GTSNPN and CDR2 SVGIG (reference sequence). The CDR3 sequence: CAWSVQGAMGNEQFF. The CDR3 DNA reads TGTGCCTGGAGTGTACAGGGGGCGATGGGCAATGAGCAGTTCTTC.